A selection of T cell receptor beta chains follows, all from one sample in a study of cytomegalovirus exposure and HLA in healthy donors. The table came from immunoSEQ multiplex PCR; TCRdb's copy has only in-frame clones and leaves some out. The sample has about 95,000 clones, about four fifths seen once. The sample taken for sequencing was PBMCs. These receptors came from a woman in her forties in good health and CMV-seronegative. Each CDR3 is given with its conserved first and last residue. Each record gives: D gene, J gene, V gene, CDR3 length, CDR3 DNA, CDR3 protein. A D gene is named only where the DNA matches it firmly.

TRBD2 | TRBJ2-7 | TRBV7-2 | 16 | TGTGCCAGCAGCTCGTACAGCGGGGGGGCCTTGGGAGAGCAGTACTTC | CASSSYSGGALGEQYF
. | TRBJ2-7 | TRBV6-5 | 15 | TGTGCCAGCAGCCTAGCACGATCTAACCGCTACGAGCAGTACTTC | CASSLARSNRYEQYF
. | TRBJ1-1 | TRBV7-2 | 16 | TGTGCCAGCAGCTTAGCGATAGGCAGGGTGGGCACTGAAGCTTTCTTT | CASSLAIGRVGTEAFF
. | TRBJ1-1 | TRBV5-4 | 13 | TGTGCCAGCAGGACGGGGGAAAGCGCTGAAGCTTTCTTT | CASRTGESAEAFF
. | TRBJ2-5 | TRBV5-1 | 13 | TGCGCCAGCAGCCTCGGAGGAGGGGAGACCCAGTACTTC | CASSLGGGETQYF
. | TRBJ2-1 | TRBV30 | 11 | TGTGCCTGGAGTGTACTAAGGGAGCAGTTCTTC | CAWSVLREQFF
. | TRBJ2-2 | TRBV12-5 | 18 | TGTGCTAGTGGTTTGACTAAATTCGAACAGGGAAGCACCGGGGAGCTGTTTTTT | CASGLTKFEQGSTGELFF
. | TRBJ2-7 | TRBV2 | 14 | TGTGCCAGCAGTGTCACCCGGGGAAAGGGCGAGCAGTACTTC | CASSVTRGKGEQYF
. | TRBJ1-6 | TRBV19 | 13 | TGTGCCACCCAGGGCCCAGGGAATTCACCCCTCCACTTT | CATQGPGNSPLHF
. | TRBJ2-1 | TRBV19 | 13 | TGTGCCAGTAGTATAGATCACAACAATGAGCAGTTCTTC | CASSIDHNNEQFF